This T cell receptor (beta chain) was sequenced for a study of long-term antiretroviral therapy in people with HIV. The run of the v3.0 immunoSEQ assay was at survey level. TCRdb keeps only in-frame clones here, not all; method: immunoSEQ multiplex PCR. The sample consists of 20,000 or so clones, approximately 81% of them appearing once. Regarding the study as a whole: Upon ART, diversity increased but remained lower than transplant donor controls. Whereas controls had wider CDR3 length ranges, HIV repertoires had narrower ones. Clonal expansions arising prior to ART prevailed in the repertoire at every time point. The study collected no data on ART adherence, viral resistance or therapy changes.

In regard to this clone: Its antigen is not known.

J lost 5 bases, V lost 4 bases, and 11 bases had no gene match. This CDR3 spans 15 amino acids. Germline CDR1 reads LGHNA; CDR2 reads YSLEER. The source is a woman between 18 and 29 years old with HIV. The chain uses TRBV4-3 and TRBJ2-7; TRBD2 aligns across 7 bases. The specimen was unsorted PBMCs, collected at the start of antiretroviral therapy, before treatment. The CDR3 coding sequence is TGCGCCAGCAGCCTCGGCGGGGGATTAAATCACGAGCAGTACTTC. It encodes CASSLGGGLNHEQYF.